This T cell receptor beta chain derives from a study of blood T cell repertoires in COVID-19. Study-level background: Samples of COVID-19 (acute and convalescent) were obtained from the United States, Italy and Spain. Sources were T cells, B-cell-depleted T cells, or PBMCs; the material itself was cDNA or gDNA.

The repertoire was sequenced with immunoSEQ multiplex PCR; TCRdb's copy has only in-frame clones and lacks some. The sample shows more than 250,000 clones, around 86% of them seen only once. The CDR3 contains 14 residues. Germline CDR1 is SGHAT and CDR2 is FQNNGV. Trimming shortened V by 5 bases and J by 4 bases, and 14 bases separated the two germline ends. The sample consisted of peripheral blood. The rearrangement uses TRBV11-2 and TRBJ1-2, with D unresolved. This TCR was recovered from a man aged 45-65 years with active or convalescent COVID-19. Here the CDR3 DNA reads TGTGCCAGCAGCCCCCGGAGGGAGAGCTATGGCTACACCTTC. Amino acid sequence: CASSPRRESYGYTF.